One sample yielded the 4 T cell receptor beta chains listed below, sequenced in a study of early T cells in non-severe SARS-CoV-2 infection. TCRdb re-called the 5' RACE reads with MiXCR, one entry per CDR3 protein. The repertoire holds about 110,000 distinct CDR3 sequences, with 12% as singletons. The sequenced material came from whole blood. These receptors all come from an adult who was a healthcare worker with PCR-confirmed SARS-CoV-2 infection or an uninfected control (not recorded which).

This clonotype was recorded only once. This could be a read error, since a much larger clone is one nucleotide away. The CDR3 DNA reads TGTGCCAGCAGCACCGGGCCGAACACTGAAGCTTTATTT. Translating gives CASSTGPNTEALF. The chain has TRBV11-3 and TRBJ1-1; D not certain. CDR3 length: 13 residues. Looked up from germline, CDR1 is SGHNT and CDR2 is YENEEA.

A few counts support this clonotype. The V gene is TRBV12-3 or TRBV12-4, the J gene TRBJ2-5; D possibly matches TRBD1 or TRBD2 (5 bases each). V lost 6 bases and J 2 bases, leaving 10 bases between the germline ends. The CDR3 is 13 residues long. The CDR3 region is CASSPWGQETQYF. The CDR3 DNA follows: TGTGCCAGCAGCCCTTGGGGGCAAGAGACCCAGTACTTC.

This clonotype appeared many times. The chain carries TRBV5-1 and TRBJ1-2; a weak D match, TRBD1 (6 bases). Between the trimmed V and J ends, which lost 7 bases and 2 bases, there was a span of 18 bases. Germline V gene data show CDR1 as SGHRS and CDR2 as YFSETQ. This CDR3 region has 15 residues. CDR3 DNA: TGCGCCAGCGCTATCCGTCCAGGGGCGAACTATGGCTACACCTTC. Translated: CASAIRPGANYGYTF.

V usage is TRBV15 and J usage is TRBJ2-3; 11 bases match TRBD2. The CDR3 spans 16 residues. Germline V CDR1 and CDR2: LNHNV, YYDKDF (reference sequence). Trimming cost V 2 bases and J 2 bases; bases outside gene matches: 3. The CDR3 loop is CATSRPSGGPTDTQYF. Written as DNA, the CDR3 is TGTGCCACCAGCAGACCTAGCGGGGGGCCCACAGATACGCAGTATTTT. The complete variable domain, with remaining parts taken from reference TRBV15 and TRBJ2-3, reads DAMVIQNPRYQVTQFGKPVTLSCSQTLNHNVMYWYQQKSSQAPKLLFHYYDKDFNNEADTPDNFQSRRPNTSFCFLDIRSPGLGDTAMYLCATSRPSGGPTDTQYFGPGTRLTVL.